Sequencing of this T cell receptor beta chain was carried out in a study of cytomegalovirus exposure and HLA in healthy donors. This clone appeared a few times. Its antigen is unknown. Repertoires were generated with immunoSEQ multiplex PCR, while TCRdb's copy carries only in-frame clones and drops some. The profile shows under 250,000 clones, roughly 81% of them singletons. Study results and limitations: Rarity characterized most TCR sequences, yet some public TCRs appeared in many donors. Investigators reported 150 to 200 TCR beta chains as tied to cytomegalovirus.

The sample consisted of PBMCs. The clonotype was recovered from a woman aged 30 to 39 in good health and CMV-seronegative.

The CDR3 reads CASKSLGAYEQYF. DNA of the CDR3: TGTGCCAGCAAGAGCCTGGGGGCGTACGAGCAGTACTTC. This chain connects TRBV2 to TRBJ2-7; D is possibly TRBD1 (6 bases). Germline lookup yields CDR1 SNHLY and CDR2 FYNNEI. The CDR3 length is 13 residues. V lost 7 bases, J lost 4 bases, and 14 bases lay in between.